The T cell receptor beta chain under discussion was sequenced for a study of cytomegalovirus exposure and HLA in healthy donors. Primers: 60 Vbeta forward and 13 Jbeta reverse. Clones were read by immunoSEQ multiplex PCR, and TCRdb kept only the in-frame ones, dropping some. This table has some 150,000 clones, 65% to 80% appearing once. The germline gives CDR1 SGHTA, CDR2 FQGNSA. Trimming cost V 8 bases and J 2 bases; bases outside gene matches: 9. The CDR3 runs 16 residues. The receptor comes from a man in his forties or fifties in good health and CMV-seronegative. Sequenced sample: PBMCs. This chain joins TRBV7-2 and TRBJ1-2; 12 bases align to TRBD1. The CDR3 nucleotides read TGTGCCAGCCGCCGGGACAGGGGGCTCTTGAACTATGGCTACACCTTC. Residues: CASRRDRGLLNYGYTF.